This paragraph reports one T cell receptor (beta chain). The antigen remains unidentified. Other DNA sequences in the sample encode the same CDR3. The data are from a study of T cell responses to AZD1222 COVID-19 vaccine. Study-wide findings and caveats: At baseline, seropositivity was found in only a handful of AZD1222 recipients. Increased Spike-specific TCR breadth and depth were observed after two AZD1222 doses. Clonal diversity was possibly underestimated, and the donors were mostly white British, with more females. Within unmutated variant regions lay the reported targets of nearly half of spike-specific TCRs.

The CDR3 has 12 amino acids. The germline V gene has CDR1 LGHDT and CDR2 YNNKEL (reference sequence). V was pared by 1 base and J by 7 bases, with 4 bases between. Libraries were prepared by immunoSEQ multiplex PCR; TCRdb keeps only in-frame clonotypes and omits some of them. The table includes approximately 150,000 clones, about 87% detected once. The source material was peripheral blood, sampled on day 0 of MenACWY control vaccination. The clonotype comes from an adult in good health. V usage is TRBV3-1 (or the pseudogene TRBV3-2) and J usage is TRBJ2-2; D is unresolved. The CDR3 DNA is TGTGCCAGCAGCCAAGGGCACGGGGAGCTGTTTTTT. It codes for CASSQGHGELFF.